These 20 T cell receptor beta chains were sequenced from one sample in a study of CD8+ T cells in alopecia areata. Reverse transcribed after extraction, RNA yielded cDNA as the sequencing template. Only in-frame clones appear in the TCRdb table, and some are missing; sequencing was by immunoSEQ multiplex PCR. The table records around 190,000 clones, more than 50% of them present only once. The sequencing sample was made of CD8+ T cells sorted from blood. These receptor sequences come from a human donor in good health.

The rearrangement joins TRBV13 to TRBJ2-3; D uncertain. CDR3 size: 15 residues. V lost 5 bases, J lost 4 bases, and 16 bases lay in between. Looked up from germline, CDR1 is PRHDT and CDR2 is FYEKMQ (reference sequence). DNA of the CDR3: TGTGCCAGCAGCATTGGATCGAAGGCCGCAGATACGCAGTATTTT. Translated: CASSIGSKAADTQYF.

This clone was counted a few times. This chain uses TRBV5-1 with TRBJ2-6; tentatively, D is TRBD1 (5 bases). The CDR3 is 14 amino acids. Between the trimmed V and J ends, which lost 6 bases and 0 bases, there was a span of 7 bases. Germline CDR1 SGHRS, CDR2 YFSETQ. CDR3 DNA: TGCGCCAGCAAAGACAGCTCTGGGGCCAACGTCCTGACTTTC. Its protein product is CASKDSSGANVLTF.

This clone was observed a few times. The chain combines TRBV29-1 with TRBJ2-1; 9 nucleotides align to TRBD2. J was trimmed by 9 bases and V by 3 bases; bases with no gene match: 9. The CDR3 is made up of 14 amino acids. Germline-derived CDR1 and CDR2 are SQVTM and ANQGSEA. CDR3 sequence: CSVDPSGARSEQFF. CDR3 DNA: TGCAGCGTTGACCCTAGCGGGGCACGTAGTGAGCAGTTCTTC.

V is TRBV30 and J is TRBJ2-7; possibly TRBD2 for D (5 bases). Germline V CDR1 and CDR2: GTSNPN, SVGIG (reference sequence). V was clipped by 8 bases and J by 7 bases, with 18 bases between them. The length of the CDR3 is 12 residues. In DNA, the CDR3 is TGTGCCGTTTCTCCAATAGGAGGAGAGCAGTACTTC. Its protein is CAVSPIGGEQYF.

The chain employs TRBV7-9 and TRBJ1-1; 7 positions match TRBD1. There are 15 residues in the CDR3. Germline-derived CDR1 and CDR2 are SEHNR and FQNEAQ (reference sequence). Trimming removed 4 bases from V and 2 bases from J; junction bases left unmatched: 7. CDR3 sequence (DNA): TGTGCCAGCAGCTATACAGGGGACCTTAACACTGAAGCTTTCTTT. It translates to CASSYTGDLNTEAFF.

V usage is TRBV9 and J usage is TRBJ2-7; possibly TRBD1 for D (5 bases). Trimming pared 4 bases from V and 4 bases from J, leaving 6 bases between. The CDR3 is made up of 11 amino acids. From germline, CDR1 is SGDLS and CDR2 YYNGEE. The CDR3 here is CASSRGYEQYF. CDR3 nucleotide sequence: TGTGCCAGCAGCAGGGGATACGAGCAGTACTTC.

This clone appeared a few times. The gene calls are TRBV6-6 and TRBJ1-1, with a weak D call TRBD1 (5 bases). The CDR3 has 15 residues. Deletions cut 5 bases from V and 1 base from J, with 14 bases between. Germline CDR1 is MNHNY and CDR2 is SVGAGI (reference sequence). The CDR3 protein is CASSPAGPTNTEAFF. The CDR3 DNA reads as TGTGCCAGCAGTCCGGCGGGACCTACGAACACTGAAGCTTTCTTT.

This sequence joins TRBV27 and TRBJ1-2, with 7 bases matching TRBD1. The CDR3 covers 15 residues. V was clipped by 5 bases and J by 5 bases; unmatched bases: 11. From germline, CDR1 is MNHEY and CDR2 SMNVEV (reference sequence). CDR3 protein: CASSPGTDPWYGYTF. The DNA for the CDR3 is TGTGCCAGCAGTCCGGGGACAGACCCTTGGTATGGCTACACCTTC.

The J gene is TRBJ1-2, the V gene TRBV5-1; D uncertain. CDR1 SGHRS and CDR2 YFSETQ come from the germline V gene. This CDR3 contains 12 residues. V gave up 0 bases and J gave up 8 bases, with 8 bases separating them. The DNA of the CDR3 is TGCGCCAGCAGCTTGGAAGGCCCGGGCTACACCTTC. It encodes CASSLEGPGYTF.

Written as DNA, the CDR3 is TGTGCCAGCACACGGGCCAGGGGAAAAAACATTCAGTACTTC. It encodes CASTRARGKNIQYF. The chain carries TRBV2 and TRBJ2-4, with a tentative D call TRBD1 (6 bases). There are 14 residues in the CDR3. CDR1 is SNHLY and CDR2 is FYNNEI in the germline V gene. V lost 7 bases to trimming and J lost 4 bases, with 14 bases between them.

This clone was seen only a few times. V is TRBV29-1 and J is TRBJ2-1, with 9 bases fitting TRBD2. The CDR3 has 16 residues. Germline values: CDR1 SQVTM, CDR2 ANQGSEA. V shed 3 bases, J shed 3 bases, and the junction held 9 bases outside the gene matches. The DNA of the CDR3 is TGCAGCGTTGACGGGGCTAGCGGGGACTACTACAATGAGCAGTTCTTC. Residues: CSVDGASGDYYNEQFF.

This chain links TRBV5-1 with TRBJ2-2; TRBD2 matches at 7 bases. Trimming removed 0 bases from V and 1 base from J; junction bases left unmatched: 3. This CDR3 spans 16 amino acids. Germline values: CDR1 SGHRS, CDR2 YFSETQ. The CDR3 coding sequence is TGCGCCAGCAGCTTGGAGTCTAGCGGGAACACCGGGGAGCTGTTTTTT. It yields the protein CASSLESSGNTGELFF. Filled out from reference TRBV5-1 and TRBJ2-2, the complete variable domain reads KAGVTQTPRYLIKTRGQQVTLSCSPISGHRSVSWYQQTPGQGLQFLFEYFSETQRNKGNFPGRFSGRQFSNSRSEMNVSTLELGDSALYLCASSLESSGNTGELFFGEGSRLTVL.

Here the CDR3 DNA reads TGTGCCAGCAGCCAAGGGGATACGCAGTATTTT. Translation: CASSQGDTQYF. The V gene is TRBV2, the J gene TRBJ2-3; no firm D call. The CDR3 covers 11 residues. Per the germline V gene, CDR1 is SNHLY and CDR2 is FYNNEI. Trimming shortened V by 6 bases and J by 6 bases, and 7 bases separated the two germline ends.

This chain joins TRBV27 and TRBJ1-6; D ambiguous. Germline assignment: CDR1 MNHEY and CDR2 SMNVEV (reference sequence). V lost 3 bases to trimming and J lost 7 bases, with 16 bases between them. The CDR3 length is 16 residues. The CDR3 DNA follows: TGTGCCAGCAGTTTCGGCACGAACCTGAGGAATTCACCCCTCCACTTT. Its protein is CASSFGTNLRNSPLHF.

This chain uses TRBV4-1 with TRBJ1-1; D is unclear. V gave up 2 bases and J gave up 4 bases, with 8 bases separating them. This CDR3 contains 13 residues. Germline V CDR1 and CDR2: MGHRA, YSYEKL. CDR3 residues: CASSQRGVTEAFF. The CDR3 bases are TGCGCCAGCAGCCAACGGGGTGTCACTGAAGCTTTCTTT.

The V call is TRBV27, the J call TRBJ1-2, with TRBD1 as a possible D gene (5 bases). Trimming stripped 5 bases from V and 7 bases from J, with 8 bases between. The CDR3 loop spans 11 amino acids. Germline lookup yields CDR1 MNHEY and CDR2 SMNVEV (reference sequence). The CDR3 nucleotides are TGTGCCAGCAGTCCAGGGAGTGGCTACACCTTC. This sequence encodes CASSPGSGYTF.

The J gene is TRBJ1-3, the V gene TRBV13, with D perhaps TRBD1 (5 bases). The CDR3 runs to 15 residues. Deletions cut 5 bases from V and 0 bases from J, with 11 bases between. The germline V gene encodes CDR1 PRHDT and CDR2 FYEKMQ (reference sequence). The chain's CDR3 is CASSRGHGSGNTIYF. The CDR3 region has the DNA TGTGCCAGCAGCCGTGGACACGGCTCTGGAAACACCATATATTTT.

The genes are TRBV2 and TRBJ2-5; D not resolved. V was cut by 3 bases and J by 7 bases, with 3 bases left in between. The CDR3 covers 10 residues. Germline-derived CDR1 and CDR2 are SNHLY and FYNNEI. CDR3 bases: TGTGCCAGCAGTGAGGGGACCCAGTACTTC. Translated: CASSEGTQYF.

Worth noting for this clone: Other DNA sequences from this sample encode an identical CDR3 as well. This chain uses TRBV29-1 with TRBJ1-5; D gene uncertain. V lost 1 base to trimming and J lost 1 base, with 8 bases between them. Germline V gene data show CDR1 as SQVTM and CDR2 as ANQGSEA. There are 14 residues in the CDR3. CDR3 loop: CSVEGDGSNQPQHF. CDR3 bases: TGCAGCGTTGAAGGCGATGGGAGCAATCAGCCCCAGCATTTT. Complete variable domain (other parts from reference TRBV29-1 and TRBJ1-5): SAVISQKPSRDICQRGTSLTIQCQVDSQVTMMFWYRQQPGQSLTLIATANQGSEATYESGFVIDKFPISRPNLTFSTLTVSNMSPEDSSIYLCSVEGDGSNQPQHFGDGTRLSIL.

The V and J genes are TRBV6-1 and TRBJ2-1; possibly TRBD1 for D (6 bases). Trimming left V 2 bases short and J 5 bases short, with 13 bases between. Germline CDR1 is MNHNS and CDR2 is SASEGT. This CDR3 has 15 residues. In DNA form, the CDR3 reads TGTGCCAGCAGTGAATTCCCGGACAGTAACAATGAGCAGTTCTTC. It yields the protein CASSEFPDSNNEQFF.